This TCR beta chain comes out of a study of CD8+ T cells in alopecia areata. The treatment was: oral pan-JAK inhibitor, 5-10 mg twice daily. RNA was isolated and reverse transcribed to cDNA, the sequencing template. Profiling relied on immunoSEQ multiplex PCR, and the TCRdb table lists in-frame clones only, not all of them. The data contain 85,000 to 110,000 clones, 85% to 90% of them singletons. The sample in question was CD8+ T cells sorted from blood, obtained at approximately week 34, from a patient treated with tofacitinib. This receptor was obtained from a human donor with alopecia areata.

The CDR3 loop is CASSASWDEQFF. The CDR3 DNA is TGTGCCAGCAGCGCGTCTTGGGATGAGCAGTTCTTC. The chain couples TRBV5-4 to TRBJ2-1; D remains unclear. The germline V gene encodes CDR1 SGHNT and CDR2 YYREEE (reference sequence). Trimming took off 4 bases at V and 8 bases at J, with 10 bases between the two ends. The CDR3 has 12 amino acids. Full variable domain (missing parts from reference TRBV5-4 and TRBJ2-1): ETGVTQSPTHLIKTRGQQVTLRCSSQSGHNTVSWYQQALGQGPQFIFQYYREEENGRGNFPPRFSGLQFPNYSSELNVNALELDDSALYLCASSASWDEQFFGPGTRLTVL.